These 21 T cell receptor beta chains were all obtained from the same sample, sequenced in a study of tumor-infiltrating lymphocytes in primary liver carcinoma. Unsorted whole blood supplied the RNA, and germline DNA was extracted too. A constant-region primer primed TCR beta cDNA synthesis from about 0.45 ug of total RNA. Three nested multiplex PCR rounds, a slightly modified ARM-PCR method, built the TCR beta libraries. Running approximately 10 cycles apiece, the first two PCR rounds relied on TRBV1-TRBV30 forward primers together with a C-beta reverse primer. Each CDR3 protein gets one entry after TCRdb re-called the multiplex PCR reads with MiXCR. The data contain 320,000 or so distinct CDR3 sequences, about 60% of them singletons. The sequencing sample was made of peripheral blood. These receptors were collected from a middle-aged man with primary liver carcinoma and hepatitis B virus infection.

The chain uses TRBV12-3 or TRBV12-4 and TRBJ2-5; D may be TRBD1 (5 bases). This CDR3 contains 13 residues. With 5 bases removed from V and 1 base from J, the gap between germline ends came to 8 bases. The CDR3: CASSRTSQETQYF. Here the CDR3 DNA reads TGTGCCAGCAGTAGGACAAGCCAAGAGACCCAGTACTTC.

To note about this clonotype: Here the CDR3 omits its conserved ending phenylalanine or tryptophan, so a read error is the likely source. J is TRBJ1-1 and V is TRBV6-2 or TRBV6-3; D may be TRBD1 (6 bases). Germline V CDR1 and CDR2: MNHEY, SVGEGT. Trimming shortened V by 5 bases and J by 5 bases, and 9 bases separated the two germline ends. CDR3 length equals 12 residues. The CDR3 sequence is CASSRQETEAFY. In DNA, the CDR3 is TGTGCCAGCAGTCGACAGGAGACTGAAGCTTTCTAT.

The DNA for the CDR3 is TGTGCCAGTAGTAAGCCAGACTATAGCAATCAGCCCCAGCATTTT. Its protein product is CASSKPDYSNQPQHF. The chain uses TRBV19 and TRBJ1-5; the D is unclear. Germline assignment: CDR1 LNHDA and CDR2 SQIVND (reference sequence). The CDR3 spans 15 residues. V was clipped by 4 bases and J by 0 bases, with 10 bases between them.

This clonotype showed up just a few times. A much larger clone lies one base from this, so it may be a read error. The chain joins TRBV4-3 to TRBJ2-1; tentatively, D is TRBD2 (5 bases). The CDR3 has 19 amino acids. Germline assignment: CDR1 LGHNA and CDR2 YSLEER. CDR3: CAGSQDRALTGSSYNEQFF. CDR3 bases: TGCGCCGGCAGCCAAGATCGGGCCCTTACTGGGAGCTCCTACAATGAGCAGTTCTTC.

Worth noting for this clonotype: A much larger clone differs from this one at a single base, so this may be a read error. This chain connects TRBV6-1 to TRBJ1-5; TRBD1 matches at 9 bases. The CDR3 sequence is 14 residues long. CDR1 is MNHNS and CDR2 is SASEGT in the germline V gene. With V trimmed by 4 bases and J by 6 bases, 4 bases remained unmatched. This CDR3 is CASSAGTGSQPQHF. The DNA for the CDR3 is TGTGCCAGCAGTGCTGGGACAGGGAGTCAGCCCCAGCATTTT.

As concerns this clonotype: A much larger clone differs from this one at a single base, so this may be a read error. The chain links TRBV29-1 to TRBJ2-7; D uncertain. The germline V and J ends were trimmed by 4 bases and 7 bases, with 11 bases remaining between them. Germline loops: CDR1 SQVTM, CDR2 ANQGSEA. This CDR3 region has 11 residues. In DNA, the CDR3 is TGCAGCGTTGGACGGTCCAGTGAGCAGTACTTC. Amino acid sequence: CSVGRSSEQYF.

With respect to this clonotype: This may come from a read error, since a much larger clone is one base off. The V gene is TRBV28, the J gene TRBJ1-6; a weak D match, TRBD1 (6 bases). Per the germline V gene, CDR1 is MDHEN and CDR2 is SYDVKM. This CDR3 is built from 14 residues. V lost 8 bases to trimming and J lost 8 bases, with 16 bases between them. CDR3 region: CASCPGTHYSPLHF. CDR3 sequence (DNA): TGTGCCAGCTGTCCCGGGACACATTATTCACCCCTCCACTTT.

Concerning this clonotype: A much larger clone differs by one base, so this may be a read error. This rearrangement joins TRBV14 to TRBJ2-5; no definite D call. The CDR3 length is 14 residues. V lost 3 bases and J 0 bases, leaving 8 bases between the germline ends. The germline gives CDR1 SGHDN, CDR2 FVKESK. CDR3 bases: TGTGCCAGCAGCCAGGGGATCTACCAAGAGACCCAGTACTTC. Translated, it gives CASSQGIYQETQYF.

The rearrangement joins TRBV6-6 to TRBJ2-1; 10 bases match TRBD1. The CDR3 loop spans 14 amino acids. V dropped 5 bases and J dropped 12; count of bases not matched to a gene: 10. Germline CDR1 reads MNHNY; CDR2 reads SVGAGI (reference sequence). The CDR3 spells CASSLRQGALRQFF. In DNA form, the CDR3 reads TGTGCCAGCAGTCTCCGACAGGGGGCGCTCCGGCAGTTCTTC.

As regards this clonotype: An end of the junction does not agree with germline; a read error may underlie this. The chain combines TRBV5-5 with TRBJ2-1; TRBD2 matches at 10 bases. Germline CDR1 SGHKS, CDR2 YYEKEE (reference sequence). CDR3 length: 15 amino acids. CDR3 sequence (DNA): TGTGCCAGCAGTTTCGGGACTAGCGTATACAATGAGCGGTTCTTC. As protein: CASSFGTSVYNERFF.

The sample holds many counts of this clonotype. The rearrangement links TRBV11-2 to TRBJ2-7; 8 positions agree with TRBD2. V lost 5 bases, J lost 1 base, and 7 bases stayed unmatched. This CDR3 is built from 15 residues. Germline V gene sequence: CDR1 SGHAT, CDR2 FQNNGV. CDR3 loop: CASSPGLEKSYEQYF. CDR3 nucleotide sequence: TGTGCCAGCAGCCCGGGACTAGAGAAATCCTACGAGCAGTACTTC.

The chain is built from TRBV11-2 and TRBJ2-7; 8 positions match TRBD2. In germline, CDR1 is SGHAT, CDR2 FQNNGV. V lost 3 bases, J lost 3 bases, and 4 bases stayed unmatched. There are 14 residues in the CDR3. DNA of the CDR3: TGTGCCAGCAGCTTTTCGGGGGGGTACTACGAGCAGTACTTC. Encoded protein: CASSFSGGYYEQYF. Combining the CDR3 with reference TRBV11-2 and TRBJ2-7 gives the whole variable domain EAGVAQSPRYKIIEKRQSVAFWCNPISGHATLYWYQQILGQGPKLLIQFQNNGVVDDSQLPKDRFSAERLKGVDSTLKIQPAKLEDSAVYLCASSFSGGYYEQYFGPGTRLTVT.

Comment on this clonotype: An end of the junction differs from the germline gene, which may be a read error. The V gene is TRBV11-1, the J gene TRBJ2-2; either TRBD1 or TRBD2 may fit D (5 bases each). Germline assignment: CDR1 SGHAT and CDR2 FQDESV (reference sequence). The CDR3 sequence is 15 residues long. The CDR3, as DNA: TGCGCCAGCAGCTTGGACCCTATGGGGACCGGGGAGCTGTTATTT. This sequence encodes CASSLDPMGTGELLF.

This clonotype was recorded only once. Being one base from a much bigger clone, this may be a read error. This sequence joins TRBV4-1 and TRBJ2-3; D call uncertain. This CDR3 comprises 14 residues. Germline loops: CDR1 MGHRA, CDR2 YSYEKL. As DNA, the CDR3 is TGCGCCAGCAGCCGTACCGACAACACAGATAAGCAGTATTTT. This sequence encodes CASSRTDNTDKQYF.

A note on this clonotype: A read error may be the cause here, since a much bigger clone is one base away. CDR3 loop: CASSQDVNGDMQYF. The DNA of the CDR3 is TGCGCCAGCAGTCAAGATGTAAATGGGGATATGCAGTATTTT. V and J are TRBV4-3 and TRBJ2-3; no reliable D call. This CDR3 is built from 14 residues. From germline, CDR1 is LGHNA and CDR2 YSLEER.

As concerns this clonotype: This clone may be a read error of a much larger clone one base away. The V and J genes are TRBV7-8 and TRBJ1-5; possible D gene TRBD1, 6 bases. The DNA matches TRBJ2-3 better at its end, which makes the J call doubtful. The CDR3 runs 15 residues. From germline, CDR1 is SGHVS and CDR2 FQNEAQ. CDR3 in amino acids: CASSLRTDRNQPQYF. CDR3 DNA sequence: TGTGCCAGCAGCTTACGGACAGACCGTAATCAGCCCCAGTATTTT.

This chain links TRBV6-2 or TRBV6-3 with TRBJ1-1, with TRBD1 as a possible D gene (5 bases). The CDR3 has 16 residues. Germline V CDR1 and CDR2: MNHEY, SVGEGT. Trimming took off 0 bases at V and 9 bases at J, with 20 bases between the two ends. The CDR3 here is CASSYSRGPWPAKAFF. CDR3 coding DNA: TGTGCCAGCAGTTACTCTCGGGGACCGTGGCCGGCTAAAGCTTTCTTT.

As concerns this clonotype: A much larger clonotype is one base distant, so this may be a read error. The gene calls are TRBV29-1 and TRBJ2-7; D may be TRBD1 or TRBD2 (6 bases each). Germline V lookup: CDR1 SQVTM, CDR2 ANQGSEA. This CDR3 region has 14 residues. The CDR3 nucleotides are TGCGGCGTTGCCGGGGGACAAAAATCCTACGAGCAGTACTTC. It codes for CGVAGGQKSYEQYF.

Turning to this clonotype: This sequence may be a read error, since a much larger clone differs from it by one base. The V and J genes are TRBV4-1 and TRBJ2-7, with D perhaps assigned TRBD1 or TRBD2 (5 bases each). In germline, CDR1 is MGHRA, CDR2 YSYEKL. V was pared by 1 base and J by 3 bases, with 13 bases between. This CDR3 contains 15 residues. This CDR3 reads CASSQGRGVYYEQYF. The DNA of the CDR3 is TGCGCCAGCAGCCAAGGTAGAGGGGTGTACTACGAGCAGTACTTC.

The V call is TRBV24-1, the J call TRBJ1-2; D is ambiguous. The CDR3 loop spans 11 amino acids. Looked up from germline, CDR1 is KGHDR and CDR2 is SFDVKD. Trimming pared 3 bases from V and 7 bases from J, leaving 5 bases between. The CDR3 DNA is TGTGCCACCAGTGATGGGGTTGGCTACACCTTC. Its translation: CATSDGVGYTF.

The J gene is TRBJ2-1, the V gene TRBV11-3, with D perhaps matching TRBD1 (6 bases). V was shortened by 5 bases and J by 9 bases, with 14 bases between the two germline ends. Germline CDR1 and CDR2: SGHNT and YENEEA. The CDR3 runs to 13 residues. The CDR3 reads CASSAAGVGEQFF. The DNA for the CDR3 is TGTGCCAGCAGCGCCGCAGGGGTTGGTGAGCAGTTCTTC.